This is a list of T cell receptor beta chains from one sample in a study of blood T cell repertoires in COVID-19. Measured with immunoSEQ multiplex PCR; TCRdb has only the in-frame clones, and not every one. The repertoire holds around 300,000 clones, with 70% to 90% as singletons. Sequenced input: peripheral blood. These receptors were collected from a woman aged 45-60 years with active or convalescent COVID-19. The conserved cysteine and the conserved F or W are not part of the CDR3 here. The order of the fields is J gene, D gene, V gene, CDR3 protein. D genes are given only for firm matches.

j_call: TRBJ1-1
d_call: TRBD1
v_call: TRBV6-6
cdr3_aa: ASSWDRGWNTEAF

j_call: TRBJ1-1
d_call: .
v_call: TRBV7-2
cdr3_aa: ASSLGQRSTEAF

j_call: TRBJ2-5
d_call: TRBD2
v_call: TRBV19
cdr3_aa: ASSLSGRAQETQY

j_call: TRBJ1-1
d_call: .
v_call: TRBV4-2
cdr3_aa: ASSRPPGPRGGPEAF

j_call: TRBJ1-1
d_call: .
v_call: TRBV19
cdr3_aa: ASSLQGGLNTEAF

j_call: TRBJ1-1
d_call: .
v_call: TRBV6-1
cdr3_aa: ASSEATKAF

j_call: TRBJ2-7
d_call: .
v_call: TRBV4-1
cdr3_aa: ASSQDRRVHEQY

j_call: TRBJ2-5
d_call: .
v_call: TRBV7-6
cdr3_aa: ASSLESRLEETQY

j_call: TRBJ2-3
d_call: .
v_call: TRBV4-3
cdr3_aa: ASSPGSTDTQY

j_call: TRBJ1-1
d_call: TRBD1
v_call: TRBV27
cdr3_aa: ASSLLTGGLSRTEAF

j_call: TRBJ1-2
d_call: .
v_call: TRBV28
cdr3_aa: ASSLGRGYGYT

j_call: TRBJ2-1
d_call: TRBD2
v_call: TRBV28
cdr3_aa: ASSLPASGGYNEQF

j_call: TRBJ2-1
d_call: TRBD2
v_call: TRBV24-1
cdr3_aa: ATAASGRASQDNEQF

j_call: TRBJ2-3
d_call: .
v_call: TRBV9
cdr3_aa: ASSVEGTPTDTQY

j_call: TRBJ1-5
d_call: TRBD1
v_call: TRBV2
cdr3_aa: ASSDFGTGHQPQH

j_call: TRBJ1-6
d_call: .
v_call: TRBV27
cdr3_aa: ASYPLRQTYNSPLH

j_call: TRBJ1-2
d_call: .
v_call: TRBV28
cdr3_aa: ASRTPTANYGYT

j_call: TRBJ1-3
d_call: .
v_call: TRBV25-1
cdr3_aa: ASAPGGSLPGNTIY

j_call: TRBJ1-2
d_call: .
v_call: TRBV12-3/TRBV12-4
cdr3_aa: ASSGQLNYGYT

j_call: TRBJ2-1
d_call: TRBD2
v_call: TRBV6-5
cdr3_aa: ASSYSASGSGEQF

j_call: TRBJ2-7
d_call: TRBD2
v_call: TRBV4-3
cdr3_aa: ASRGTSGGGEQY

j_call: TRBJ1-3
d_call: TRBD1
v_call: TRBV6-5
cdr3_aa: ASSSQTGFGGNTIY

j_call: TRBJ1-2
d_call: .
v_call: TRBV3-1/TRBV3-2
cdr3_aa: ASSDGQTETTNYGYT

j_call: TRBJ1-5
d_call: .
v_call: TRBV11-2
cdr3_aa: ASSSSYNQPQH

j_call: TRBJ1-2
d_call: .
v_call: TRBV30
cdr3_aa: AWSRGVGYGYT

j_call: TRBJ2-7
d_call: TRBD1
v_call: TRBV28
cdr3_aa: ASSLWDRIYEQY

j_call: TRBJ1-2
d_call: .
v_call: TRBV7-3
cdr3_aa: ASSLSELGRYGYT

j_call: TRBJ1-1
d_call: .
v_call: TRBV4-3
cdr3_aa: ASSQTTTNTEAF

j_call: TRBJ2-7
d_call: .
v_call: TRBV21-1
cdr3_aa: ASSKVRTNPSYEQY

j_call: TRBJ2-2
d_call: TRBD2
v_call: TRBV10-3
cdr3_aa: AISEIAGDTGELF

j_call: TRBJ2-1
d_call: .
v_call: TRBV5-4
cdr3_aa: ASSLWGAYNEQF

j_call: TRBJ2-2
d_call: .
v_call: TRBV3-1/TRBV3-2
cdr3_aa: ASRPTYQGRPGELF

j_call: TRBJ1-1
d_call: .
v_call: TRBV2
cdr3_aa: ASGETPRGTEAF

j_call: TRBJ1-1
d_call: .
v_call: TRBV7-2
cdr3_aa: ASSLAGGMNTEAF

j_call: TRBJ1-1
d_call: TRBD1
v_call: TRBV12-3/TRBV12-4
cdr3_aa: ASTLAGTAEAF

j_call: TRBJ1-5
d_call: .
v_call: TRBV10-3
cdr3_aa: AIGQYNQPQH

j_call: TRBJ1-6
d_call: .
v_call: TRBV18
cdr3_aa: ASSYGREGSPLH

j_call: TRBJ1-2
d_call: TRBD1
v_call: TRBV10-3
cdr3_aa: AISGTGAGYT

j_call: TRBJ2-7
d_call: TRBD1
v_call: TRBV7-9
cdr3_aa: ASSTPVGQAYEQY

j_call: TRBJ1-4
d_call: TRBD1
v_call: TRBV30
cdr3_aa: AWSTDRSNEKLF

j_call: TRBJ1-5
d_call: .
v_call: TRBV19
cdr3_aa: ASMNGNSNQPQH

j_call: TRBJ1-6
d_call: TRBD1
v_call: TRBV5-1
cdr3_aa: ASTETGTNSPLH

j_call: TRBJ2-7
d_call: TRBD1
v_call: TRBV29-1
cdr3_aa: SVEDPGTGINEQY

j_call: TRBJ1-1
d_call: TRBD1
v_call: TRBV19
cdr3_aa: ASSIFLAGGTAARGNTEAF

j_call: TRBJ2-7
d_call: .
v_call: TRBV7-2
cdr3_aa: ASSLYLSGPYEQY

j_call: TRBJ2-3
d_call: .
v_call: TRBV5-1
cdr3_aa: ASSLVGGSTDTQY

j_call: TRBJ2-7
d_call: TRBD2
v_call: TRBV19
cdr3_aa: ASSPDSGGTYEQY

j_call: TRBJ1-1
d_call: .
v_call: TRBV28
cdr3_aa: ASSLQGGNTEAF

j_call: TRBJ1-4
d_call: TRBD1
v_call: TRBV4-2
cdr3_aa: ASSQGTGDWNEKLF

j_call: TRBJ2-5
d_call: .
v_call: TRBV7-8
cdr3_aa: ASSLGWGTPQQETQY

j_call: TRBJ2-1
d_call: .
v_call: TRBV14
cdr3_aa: ASSQMQGTYNEQF

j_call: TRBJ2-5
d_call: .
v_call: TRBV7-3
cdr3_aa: ASSEGTQETQY

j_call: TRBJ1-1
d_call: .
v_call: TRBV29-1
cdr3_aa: SVEDRFGEAF

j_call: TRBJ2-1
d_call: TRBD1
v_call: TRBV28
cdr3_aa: ASSFEGAAYNEQF

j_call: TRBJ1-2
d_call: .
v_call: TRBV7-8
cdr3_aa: ASSLQGIGGYT

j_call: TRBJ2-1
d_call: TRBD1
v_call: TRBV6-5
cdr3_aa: ASEGTGLTEQF

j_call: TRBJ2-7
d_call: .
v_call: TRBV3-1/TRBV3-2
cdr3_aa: ASSPNGQDEQY

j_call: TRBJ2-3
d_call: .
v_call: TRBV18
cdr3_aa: ASSPRSTLTDTQY

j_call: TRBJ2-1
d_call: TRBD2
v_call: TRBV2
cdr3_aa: ASRLAGGPMSSYNEQF

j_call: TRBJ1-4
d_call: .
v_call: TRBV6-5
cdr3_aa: AGHSAVNEKLF